This T cell receptor beta chain was observed in a study of regulatory T cells in long-lasting Graves disease. The V gene's germline CDR1 is DFQATT and CDR2 SNEGSKA (reference sequence). Trimming removed 5 bases from V and 4 bases from J, with 13 bases in between. CDR3 length equals 13 residues. This clonotype turned up a few times. Its antigen is still unknown. Findings and limits, study-wide: Persistent Graves' patients showed reduced TCR diversity versus newly diagnosed patients.

Building of the TCR beta libraries involved iRepertoire HTBI primers and Arm-PCR of CDR3 regions. In the authors' methods: Across all samples, under 65 TRBV segments and 15 or so TRBJ segments were identified. TCRdb re-called the multiplex PCR reads through MiXCR, storing one row per CDR3 protein. The V and J calls and clone size are TCRdb's, not the authors'. The data show about 430,000 distinct CDR3 sequences, about 15% seen once. Time point reported: newly diagnosed GD, antithyroid drugs for less than 3 months. Construction of the TCR library relied on RNA isolated from PBMCs. The same sample was also studied in work on T cells in Graves' hyperthyroidism and ophthalmopathy. From that paper: Ophthalmopathy was separated from stable hyperthyroidism by a 13 V-J model.

Source: peripheral blood mononuclear cells (PBMCs), taken at new diagnosis, from a patient treated with antithyroid drugs. The rearrangement uses TRBV20-1 and TRBJ2-3, with D maybe TRBD2 (5 bases). The sequence was collected from a woman in her 40s with Graves disease. CDR3 DNA sequence: TGCAGTGCTGTAAGCCTAGCATCAGATACGCAGTATTTT. Amino acids: CSAVSLASDTQYF.